The 30 T cell receptor beta chains listed next were all sequenced from one sample in a study of blood T cell repertoires in COVID-19. TCRdb's copy holds only in-frame clones and misses some; the assay was immunoSEQ multiplex PCR. This table has some 430,000 clones, roughly 87% appearing once. The sequenced material came from PBMCs or T cells enriched from blood (not recorded which). The receptors originated from a man younger than 35 who had recovered from COVID-19.

DNA for the CDR3: TGCGCCAGCAGCTATACCGGGTTAACCACTGAAGCTTTCTTT. It encodes CASSYTGLTTEAFF. V usage is TRBV5-1 and J usage is TRBJ1-1; D remains unclear. The CDR3 runs to 14 residues. Trimming removed 3 bases from V and 4 bases from J, with 13 bases in between. Germline V gene data show CDR1 as SGHRS and CDR2 as YFSETQ.

This rearrangement joins TRBV3-1 (or the pseudogene TRBV3-2) to TRBJ2-7; perhaps TRBD2 as D (6 bases). CDR3 size: 14 residues. The V end was cut by 4 bases, the J end by 0 bases, with 10 bases between. From germline, CDR1 is LGHDT and CDR2 YNNKEL (reference sequence). This CDR3 is CASSLPGLSYEQYF. Written as DNA, the CDR3 is TGTGCCAGCAGCCTACCGGGACTCTCCTACGAGCAGTACTTC.

The chain joins TRBV13 to TRBJ2-1; D might be TRBD2 (5 bases). There are 14 residues in the CDR3. V lost 8 bases to trimming and J lost 1 base, with 12 bases between them. CDR1 is PRHDT and CDR2 is FYEKMQ in the germline V gene (reference sequence). The CDR3 coding sequence is TGTGCCAGCTCGCTTGAGGGTTCCTACAATGAGCAGTTCTTC. Its protein product is CASSLEGSYNEQFF.

The chain couples TRBV24-1 to TRBJ2-7, with 9 positions matching TRBD1. This CDR3 is built from 17 residues. Germline-derived CDR1 and CDR2 are KGHDR and SFDVKD. V shed 4 bases and J 6 bases; nucleotides not matched to a gene: 15. This CDR3 is CATSDPTPGQGFGEQYF. CDR3 nucleotides: TGTGCCACCAGTGACCCTACCCCGGGACAGGGCTTCGGCGAGCAGTACTTC.

The chain carries TRBV5-6 and TRBJ2-3; no definite D call. With 4 bases removed from V and 6 bases from J, the gap between germline ends came to 27 bases. The CDR3 runs 18 residues. Germline V gives CDR1 SGHDT, CDR2 YYEEEE. The CDR3 is CASSMVAYGATLTDTQYF. CDR3 DNA sequence: TGTGCCAGCAGCATGGTAGCCTATGGCGCAACCCTTACTGATACGCAGTATTTT.

CDR3 residues: CASRPGHRVSEAFF. DNA for the CDR3: TGTGCCAGCAGGCCGGGACACCGGGTCTCTGAAGCTTTCTTT. The chain carries TRBV28 and TRBJ1-1, with TRBD1 as a possible D gene (6 bases). The V gene lost 6 bases and the J gene lost 6 bases, with 17 bases spanning the gap. The germline CDR1 and CDR2 sequences are MDHEN and SYDVKM. The CDR3 sequence is 14 residues long.

The V and J genes are TRBV28 and TRBJ1-2; TRBD1 agrees at 8 bases. J lost 7 bases, V lost 6 bases, and 10 bases had no gene match. Germline CDR1 MDHEN, CDR2 SYDVKM. CDR3 size: 14 residues. Written as DNA, the CDR3 is TGTGCCAGCAGAGGGGGGACCAGGGGGCTTGGCTACACCTTC. Protein: CASRGGTRGLGYTF.

J is TRBJ2-1 and V is TRBV2, with a weak D call TRBD2 (6 bases). The CDR3 loop spans 15 amino acids. V shed 5 bases and J shed 6 bases, with 17 bases lying between them. In germline, CDR1 is SNHLY, CDR2 FYNNEI. The CDR3 loop reads CASSKTSGRGNEQFF. The CDR3 bases are TGTGCCAGCAGTAAGACTAGTGGTAGGGGCAATGAGCAGTTCTTC.

The V gene is TRBV10-1, the J gene TRBJ2-1, with 15 bases lining up with TRBD2. The germline gives CDR1 WNHNN, CDR2 SYGVQD (reference sequence). The CDR3 runs 15 residues. With V trimmed by 5 bases and J by 8 bases, 4 bases remained unmatched. This CDR3 reads CASSPGLAGGDEQFF. In DNA form, the CDR3 reads TGCGCCAGCAGTCCGGGACTAGCGGGAGGAGATGAGCAGTTCTTC.

The chain couples TRBV9 to TRBJ2-2, with D unclear. CDR1 and CDR2 from the germline V gene are SGDLS and YYNGEE. The CDR3 extends over 14 amino acids. V was trimmed by 4 bases and J by 0 bases, leaving 7 bases between them. The CDR3: CASSPTPNTGELFF. In nucleotides, the CDR3 is TGTGCCAGCAGCCCGACTCCGAACACCGGGGAGCTGTTTTTT. Full variable domain (remainder filled in from reference TRBV9 and TRBJ2-2): DSGVTQTPKHLITATGQRVTLRCSPRSGDLSVYWYQQSLDQGLQFLIQYYNGEERAKGNILERFSAQQFPDLHSELNLSSLELGDSALYFCASSPTPNTGELFFGEGSRLTVL.

The chain combines TRBV11-3 with TRBJ1-6; TRBD1 matches at 7 bases. The CDR3 is 15 residues long. V lost 5 bases to trimming and J lost 4 bases; unmatched junction nucleotides: 5. Germline assignment: CDR1 SGHNT and CDR2 YENEEA. The CDR3 spells CASSPQTGYNSPLHF. As DNA, the CDR3 is TGTGCCAGCAGCCCTCAGACAGGGTATAATTCACCCCTCCACTTT.

DNA of the CDR3: TGTGCCAGCAGCCAAGAGTCGGGGGGTCGGGCTGAAGCTTTCTTT. Protein product: CASSQESGGRAEAFF. The chain is built from TRBV14 and TRBJ1-1, with a weak D call TRBD1 (5 bases). CDR1 is SGHDN and CDR2 is FVKESK in the germline V gene. CDR3 length equals 15 residues. Trimming cost V 0 bases and J 6 bases, with 14 bases left between them.

The CDR3 region has the DNA TGCGCCAGCAGCCAAGCGATGAAGACTCTTGATGAAAAACTGTTTTTT. The encoded protein is CASSQAMKTLDEKLFF. The chain joins TRBV4-1 to TRBJ1-4; D uncertain. The CDR3 loop spans 16 amino acids. Trimming took off 1 base at V and 6 bases at J, with 15 bases between the two ends. The germline CDR1 and CDR2 sequences are MGHRA and YSYEKL.

The V call is TRBV27, the J call TRBJ2-1, with D possibly matching TRBD2 (5 bases). The CDR3 consists of 15 residues. CDR1 is MNHEY and CDR2 is SMNVEV in the germline V gene (reference sequence). Between the trimmed V and J ends, which lost 2 bases and 4 bases, there was a span of 12 bases. The CDR3 sequence is CASSLLAGRYNEQFF. The CDR3 DNA sequence: TGTGCCAGCAGTTTACTAGCTGGAAGATACAATGAGCAGTTCTTC.

The chain links TRBV11-3 to TRBJ2-1; TRBD1 matches 8 bases. This CDR3 has 14 residues. The germline V gene encodes CDR1 SGHNT and CDR2 YENEEA. Losses at the gene ends were 8 bases for V and 1 base for J; bases not matched to a gene: 4. The CDR3 DNA is TGTGCCAGCGCAGGGGGCCAATCCTACAATGAGCAGTTCTTC. It encodes CASAGGQSYNEQFF.

This clone was seen just once. The V call is TRBV11-2, the J call TRBJ2-1; D call uncertain. V lost 1 base to trimming and J lost 4 bases, with 5 bases between them. Germline V gene sequence: CDR1 SGHAT, CDR2 FQNNGV. This CDR3 region has 13 residues. The CDR3 DNA follows: TGTGCCAGCAGCTTAGCCAGTTACAATGAGCAGTTCTTC. Protein product: CASSLASYNEQFF.

This chain uses TRBV9 with TRBJ2-1, with unresolved D. Germline CDR1 SGDLS, CDR2 YYNGEE. This CDR3 contains 11 residues. V lost 3 bases, J lost 9 bases, and 7 bases lay in between. CDR3 nucleotides: TGTGCCAGCAGCGGGGCCACTGAGCAGTTCTTC. It is translated as CASSGATEQFF.

V usage is TRBV11-2 and J usage is TRBJ1-3, with 7 bases identical to TRBD1. Losses at the gene ends were 3 bases for V and 5 bases for J; bases not matched to a gene: 13. The CDR3 covers 17 residues. Germline lookup yields CDR1 SGHAT and CDR2 FQNNGV. CDR3 amino acids: CASSFASPRGSRNTIYF. The CDR3, as DNA: TGTGCCAGCAGCTTCGCATCGCCCAGGGGGTCGCGAAACACCATATATTTT. Complete variable domain (other parts from reference TRBV11-2 and TRBJ1-3): EAGVAQSPRYKIIEKRQSVAFWCNPISGHATLYWYQQILGQGPKLLIQFQNNGVVDDSQLPKDRFSAERLKGVDSTLKIQPAKLEDSAVYLCASSFASPRGSRNTIYFGEGSWLTVV.

J is TRBJ1-1 and V is TRBV18, with 7 nucleotides matching TRBD1. Germline V gene sequence: CDR1 KGHSH, CDR2 LQKENI. The CDR3 has 15 amino acids. The V gene end was trimmed by 5 bases and the J gene end by 4 bases; junction bases not matched to a gene: 10. CDR3 residues: CASSALEGARTEAFF. The DNA of the CDR3 is TGTGCCAGCTCAGCCCTGGAGGGGGCGCGCACTGAAGCTTTCTTT.

V usage is TRBV9 and J usage is TRBJ2-7, with TRBD1 as a possible D gene (6 bases). CDR1 SGDLS and CDR2 YYNGEE come from the germline V gene. V lost 1 base, J lost 6 bases, and 14 bases lay in between. There are 14 residues in the CDR3. The CDR3 nucleotides read TGTGCCAGCAGCGTAACAGGGCTGTCTCCCGAGCAGTACTTC. Residues: CASSVTGLSPEQYF. Full variable domain (outside the CDR3, taken from reference TRBV9 and TRBJ2-7): DSGVTQTPKHLITATGQRVTLRCSPRSGDLSVYWYQQSLDQGLQFLIQYYNGEERAKGNILERFSAQQFPDLHSELNLSSLELGDSALYFCASSVTGLSPEQYFGPGTRLTVT.

The chain links TRBV20-1 to TRBJ1-4, with D unclear. V gave up 3 bases and J gave up 3 bases, with 17 bases separating them. The germline gives CDR1 DFQATT, CDR2 SNEGSKA (reference sequence). The CDR3 is 16 residues long. The CDR3 nucleotides are TGCAGTGCTAGTGCACCGACCGGGAGGTCTAATGAAAAACTGTTTTTT. Residues: CSASAPTGRSNEKLFF.

This rearrangement joins TRBV4-1 to TRBJ2-3; weak D call: TRBD2 (6 bases). V lost 0 bases and J 1 base, leaving 20 bases between the germline ends. This CDR3 has 19 amino acids. Germline V lookup: CDR1 MGHRA, CDR2 YSYEKL. The CDR3: CASSQEGSGIPQGTDTQYF. In nucleotides, the CDR3 is TGCGCCAGCAGCCAAGAAGGTAGCGGCATCCCCCAGGGCACAGATACGCAGTATTTT.

The chain uses TRBV5-5 and TRBJ1-1; 11 bases fit TRBD1. The CDR3 runs to 14 residues. The junction had 6 bases not matched to a gene; V was cut back by 6 bases and J by 5 bases. Germline-derived CDR1 and CDR2 are SGHKS and YYEKEE (reference sequence). CDR3 residues: CASTRDRGWTEAFF. The CDR3 nucleotides are TGTGCCAGCACGCGGGACAGGGGGTGGACTGAAGCTTTCTTT.

V gene TRBV27 combines with J gene TRBJ1-2; D gene unclear. This CDR3 spans 13 amino acids. V lost 2 bases and J lost 8, with 12 bases in between. Germline loops: CDR1 MNHEY, CDR2 SMNVEV (reference sequence). The chain's CDR3 is CASSLKQNDGYTF. The CDR3 region has the DNA TGTGCCAGCAGTTTAAAACAGAACGACGGCTACACCTTC.

V is TRBV5-4 and J is TRBJ2-2; perhaps TRBD2 as D (6 bases). V shed 0 bases and J shed 0 bases, with 6 bases lying between them. The CDR3 length is 15 residues. The germline V gene encodes CDR1 SGHNT and CDR2 YYREEE (reference sequence). The CDR3 coding sequence is TGTGCCAGCAGCTTGGGGGAGGCGAACACCGGGGAGCTGTTTTTT. Encoded protein: CASSLGEANTGELFF.

The chain recombines TRBV7-4 with TRBJ1-1; 8 bases match TRBD1. Germline assignment: CDR1 SGHVT and CDR2 SQSDAQ. This CDR3 has 19 amino acids. V gave up 11 bases and J gave up 5 bases; unmatched junction bases: 28. For the CDR3, the DNA is TGTGCCCCACCCGGGGTGGGCAGGGGGCCCCCAACATGTGGGACTGAAGCTTTCTTT. Protein sequence: CAPPGVGRGPPTCGTEAFF.

The chain employs TRBV5-1 and TRBJ2-3, with 8 bases fitting TRBD2. Germline CDR1 is SGHRS and CDR2 is YFSETQ. Trimming removed 3 bases from V and 0 bases from J; junction bases left unmatched: 6. The CDR3 runs 16 residues. CDR3 loop: CASSSGGLLSTDTQYF. The DNA for the CDR3 is TGCGCCAGCAGCTCGGGAGGGCTCTTGAGCACAGATACGCAGTATTTT.

The rearrangement links TRBV12-3 or TRBV12-4 to TRBJ1-5; D not resolved. V lost 3 bases and J 3 bases, leaving 6 bases between the germline ends. This CDR3 has 13 amino acids. The CDR3 sequence is CASSFWPNQPQHF. Written as DNA, the CDR3 is TGTGCCAGCAGTTTCTGGCCCAATCAGCCCCAGCATTTT.

The CDR3 nucleotides are TGTGCCAGCAGCAAAGTTGAGACAGGGGGCCCCAACACTGAAGCTTTCTTT. Translating gives CASSKVETGGPNTEAFF. The chain recombines TRBV21-1 with TRBJ1-1; the table's D call, TRBD1, was not checked against the DNA. TRBV21-1 is assigned pseudogene status. The CDR3 is 17 residues long.

This chain joins TRBV19 and TRBJ2-1; D is uncertain. Germline assignment: CDR1 LNHDA and CDR2 SQIVND (reference sequence). This CDR3 is built from 14 residues. V lost 3 bases to trimming and J lost 4 bases, with 10 bases between them. CDR3 region: CASSIDSVYNEQFF. In nucleotides, the CDR3 is TGTGCCAGTAGTATTGATAGTGTATACAATGAGCAGTTCTTC.